This TCR beta chain is drawn from a study of cytomegalovirus exposure and HLA in healthy donors. Whole-study results and caveats: Previous analysis showed most TCR beta V segments were productive about 87% or about 30% of the time. Sequencing had likely introduced a cluster of highly shared sequence variants as an artifact.

Primers for the PCR totalled 60 Vbeta and 13 Jbeta. TCRdb's table, derived via immunoSEQ multiplex PCR, lists solely in-frame clones and lacks some. The table records 95,000 to 150,000 clones, around 65% of them present only once. Germline V gene sequence: CDR1 MDHEN, CDR2 SYDVKM. The CDR3 is made up of 15 amino acids. Notes on this clone: Antigen unknown. The junction departs from the called germline gene at one end, perhaps through a read error. Other DNA sequences in the sample encode the same CDR3.

The chain combines TRBV28 with TRBJ1-1; 7 nucleotides line up with TRBD1. The sequence was collected from a man younger than 35 in good health and CMV-seronegative. The specimen was PBMCs. The CDR3 DNA follows: TGTGCCAGCAGTCCTTACCACAGGGGTAACACTGAAGCCTTCTTT. Amino acid sequence: CASSPYHRGNTEAFF.